This TCR beta chain was observed in a study of T cell repertoires in cytomegalovirus infection. Across the study: Evidence of both CMV infection and a matching HLA type came from public TCR beta signatures.

MiXCR, run by TCRdb on the reads, gives a single entry per CDR3 protein. The table has some 150,000 distinct CDR3 sequences, around 24% seen once; the top ten hold approximately 11%. Looked up from germline, CDR1 is MDHEN and CDR2 is SYDVKM. Trimming stripped 6 bases from V and 3 bases from J, with 15 bases between. There are 15 residues in the CDR3. This clonotype originated in a human donor in good health (CMV status not recorded). Some clones in this sample may be carry-over from other donors' samples. This chain links TRBV28 with TRBJ1-3; a possible D gene is TRBD1 (6 bases). Specimen: PBMCs. CDR3 amino acids: CASSPTGNNGNTIYF. In DNA form, the CDR3 reads TGTGCCAGCAGCCCTACAGGGAACAATGGAAACACCATATATTTT.